The sequence of this T cell receptor (beta chain) was determined in a study of T cell changes during pregnancy in multiple sclerosis. Generated by immunoSEQ multiplex PCR, the TCRdb table keeps only in-frame clones and is missing some. The sample lists approximately 53,000 clones, roughly 92% occurring once. Trimming removed 4 bases from V and 4 bases from J, with 6 bases in between. Germline CDR1 is SGHAT and CDR2 is FQNNGV. The CDR3 has 12 residues. The TCR originated in a female donor with multiple sclerosis, enrolled in a pregnancy study. Source: CD4+ T cells from peripheral blood mononuclear cells, taken in the third trimester of pregnancy. This chain uses TRBV11-2 with TRBJ2-3; D is possibly TRBD2 (6 bases). CDR3 DNA: TGTGCCAGCAGCTCGGGAGCAGATACGCAGTATTTT. Translated: CASSSGADTQYF.